This T cell receptor (beta chain) emerged from a study of T cells in Graves' hyperthyroidism and ophthalmopathy. Study-wide points: Onset of ophthalmopathy came a median 6.5 months after the model predicted it. A 13 V-J model separated ophthalmopathy from stable hyperthyroidism.

This clonotype was detected ten times or more. Antigen unknown. RNA transcripts provided the source from which TCR beta CDR3 regions were amplified. The study used the HTBI primer set for a first-round RT-PCR of the TCR CDR3. TCRdb re-called the multiplex PCR reads with MiXCR, one entry per CDR3 protein. The table has 500,000 to 800,000 distinct CDR3 sequences, just under 45% seen once; the top ten hold 6.5% to 9%. Germline values: CDR1 SGHAT, CDR2 FQNNGV. J was trimmed by 4 bases and V by 4 bases; bases with no gene match: 2. The CDR3 covers 13 residues. V gene TRBV11-2 combines with J gene TRBJ2-5; 8 positions match TRBD1. The source is an adult man with Graves' disease, either hyperthyroidism or ophthalmopathy (not recorded which). The sample was peripheral blood or thyroid tissue (not recorded which). The CDR3 DNA reads TGTGCCAGCAGCTCCAGGGGGCCAGAGACCCAGTACTTC. Amino acid sequence: CASSSRGPETQYF.